This TCR beta chain was documented in a study of blood T cell repertoires in COVID-19. Overall study context: COVID-19 samples from acute and convalescent phases originated in the United States, Italy and Spain. Sample material is recorded as cDNA or gDNA derived from T cells, B-cell-depleted T cells, or PBMCs.

Profiling relied on immunoSEQ multiplex PCR, and the TCRdb table lists in-frame clones only, not all of them. The sample includes almost 200,000 clones, about 86% of them seen just once. Only one count was recorded for this clone. This TCR derives from a woman in her 70s with acute or convalescent COVID-19. The sample consisted of peripheral blood.

The CDR3 loop is CASRGGAGVGYEQYF. The CDR3 DNA reads as TGTGCCAGCAGGGGGGGAGCGGGAGTGGGTTACGAGCAGTACTTC. The V gene is TRBV7-2, the J gene TRBJ2-7; 8 nucleotides line up with TRBD2. This CDR3 has 15 amino acids. Germline lookup yields CDR1 SGHTA and CDR2 FQGNSA. J lost 4 bases, V lost 6 bases, and 11 bases had no gene match.